The clone carrying this T cell receptor (beta chain) has at least ten counts. The antigen is undetermined. This CDR3 contains 13 residues. Trimming took 3 bases from V and 5 from J, leaving 8 bases between them. CDR1 and CDR2 (germline): SNHLY, FYNNEI. The source of the sample is a study of T cells in Graves' hyperthyroidism and ophthalmopathy. About the study: Peripheral blood was drawn at first diagnosis, prior to all treatment.

Overall study findings and caveats: A model using 13 V-J features told ophthalmopathy apart from stable hyperthyroidism.

The TCR beta CDR3 regions underwent amplification using RNA transcripts as the source. First-round RT-PCR with HTBI primers amplified the TCR CDR3 region. TCRdb processed the multiplex PCR reads anew with MiXCR; each CDR3 protein has one entry. The table lists 300,000 to 450,000 distinct CDR3 sequences, about a fifth of them singletons. Sequencing was performed on blood. The chain uses TRBV2 and TRBJ1-5; D unclear. The clonotype originates from a man aged 18 to 29 with Graves' ophthalmopathy. The CDR3 spells CASSDTPDQPQHF. The CDR3, as DNA: TGTGCCAGCAGTGATACCCCAGATCAGCCCCAGCATTTT. Based on the CDR3 plus reference TRBV2 and TRBJ1-5, the full variable domain is EPEVTQTPSHQVTQMGQEVILRCVPISNHLYFYWYRQILGQKVEFLVSFYNNEISEKSEIFDDQFSVERPDGSNFTLKIRSTKLEDSAMYFCASSDTPDQPQHFGDGTRLSIL.